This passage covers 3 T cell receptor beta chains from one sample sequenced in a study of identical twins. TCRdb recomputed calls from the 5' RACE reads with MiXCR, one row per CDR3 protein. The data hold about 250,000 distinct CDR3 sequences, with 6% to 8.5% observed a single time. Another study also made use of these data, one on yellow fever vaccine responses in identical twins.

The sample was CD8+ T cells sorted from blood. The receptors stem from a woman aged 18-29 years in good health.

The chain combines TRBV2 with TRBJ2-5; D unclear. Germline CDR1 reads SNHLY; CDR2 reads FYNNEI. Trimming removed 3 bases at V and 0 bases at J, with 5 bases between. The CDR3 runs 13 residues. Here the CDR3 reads CASSDGYQETQYF. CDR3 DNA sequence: TGTGCCAGCAGTGACGGCTACCAAGAGACCCAGTACTTC.

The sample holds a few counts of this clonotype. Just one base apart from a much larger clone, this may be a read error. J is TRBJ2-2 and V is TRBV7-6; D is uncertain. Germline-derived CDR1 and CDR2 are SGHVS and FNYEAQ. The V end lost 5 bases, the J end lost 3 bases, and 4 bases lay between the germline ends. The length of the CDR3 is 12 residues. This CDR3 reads CASSTDTGELFF. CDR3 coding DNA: TGTGCCAGCAGCACCGACACCGGGGAGCTGTTTTTT.

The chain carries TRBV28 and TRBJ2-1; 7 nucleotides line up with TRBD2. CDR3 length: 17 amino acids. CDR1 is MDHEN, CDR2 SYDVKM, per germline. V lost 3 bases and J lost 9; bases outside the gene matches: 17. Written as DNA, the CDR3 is TGTGCCAGCAGTTTCCCCATCTCGGGAGGCTCTGTTATTGAGCAGTTCTTC. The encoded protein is CASSFPISGGSVIEQFF.